This TCR beta chain was identified in a study of control samples from healthy donors and cancer patients. V gave up 1 base and J gave up 4 bases, with 13 bases separating them. The CDR3 contains 15 residues. Germline CDR1 SGHAT, CDR2 FQNNGV. Sequencing used immunoSEQ multiplex PCR; TCRdb keeps in-frame clones, though not all of them. The sample has approximately 83,000 clones; 80% to 95% are singletons. Sequenced input: blood. This chain uses TRBV11-2 with TRBJ1-2; possibly TRBD1 for D (5 bases). This clonotype originated in a woman aged 30 to 39 in good health. Here the CDR3 reads CASSLAGGDGYGYTF. The CDR3 DNA reads as TGTGCCAGCAGCTTAGCTGGGGGGGACGGCTATGGCTACACCTTC.